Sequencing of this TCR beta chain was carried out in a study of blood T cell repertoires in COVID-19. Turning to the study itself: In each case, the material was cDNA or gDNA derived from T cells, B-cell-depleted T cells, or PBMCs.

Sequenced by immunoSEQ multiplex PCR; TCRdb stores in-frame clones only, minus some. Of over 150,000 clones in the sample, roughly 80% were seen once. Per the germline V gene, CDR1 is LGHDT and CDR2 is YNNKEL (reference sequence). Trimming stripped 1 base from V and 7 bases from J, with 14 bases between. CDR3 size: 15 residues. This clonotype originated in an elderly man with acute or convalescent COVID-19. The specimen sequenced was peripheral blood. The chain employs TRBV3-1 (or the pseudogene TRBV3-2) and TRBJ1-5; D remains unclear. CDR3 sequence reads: CASSQGVNRGQPQHF. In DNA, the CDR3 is TGTGCCAGCAGCCAAGGGGTCAACCGAGGACAGCCCCAGCATTTT.